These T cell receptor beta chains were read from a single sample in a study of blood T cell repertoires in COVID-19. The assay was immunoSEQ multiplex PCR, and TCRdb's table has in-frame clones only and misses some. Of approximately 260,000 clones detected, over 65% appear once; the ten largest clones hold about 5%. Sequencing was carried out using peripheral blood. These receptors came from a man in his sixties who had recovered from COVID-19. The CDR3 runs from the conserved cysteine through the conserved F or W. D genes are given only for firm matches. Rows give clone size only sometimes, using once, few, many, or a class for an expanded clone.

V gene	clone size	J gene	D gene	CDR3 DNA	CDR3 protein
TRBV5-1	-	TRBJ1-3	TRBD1	TGCGCCAGCAGCCCCGGGACAGGGGGATCTGGAAACACCATATATTTT	CASSPGTGGSGNTIYF
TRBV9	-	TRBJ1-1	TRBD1	TGTGCCAGCAGCGTAATACAGGGGTCGAAGACTGAAGCTTTCTTT	CASSVIQGSKTEAFF
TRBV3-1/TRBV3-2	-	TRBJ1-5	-	TGTGCCAGCAGCCCGCAGCGGGGGATTGGTCAGCCCCAGCATTTT	CASSPQRGIGQPQHF
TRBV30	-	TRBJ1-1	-	TGTGCCTGGAGTGTACCAGGCGGGGGTGGTGGAGTAAACACTGAAGCTTTCTTT	CAWSVPGGGGGVNTEAFF
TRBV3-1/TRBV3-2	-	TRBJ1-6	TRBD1	TGTGCCAGCAGCCAAGGGGACAGGGTTATTTCACCCCTCCACTTT	CASSQGDRVISPLHF
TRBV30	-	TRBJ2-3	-	TGTGCCTGGAACGTACGGGAGACAGATACGCAGTATTTT	CAWNVRETDTQYF
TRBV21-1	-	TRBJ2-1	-	TGTGCCAGCAGCAGACGGCGGCGGGAGGTCTGCAATGAGCAGTTCTTC	CASSRRRREVCNEQFF
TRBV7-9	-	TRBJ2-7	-	TGTGCCAGCAGCTTAGTCCGCGCCTACGAGCAGTACTTC	CASSLVRAYEQYF
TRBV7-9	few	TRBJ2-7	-	TGTGCCAGCAGCAACAGTGGTGGGGGGACCTACGAGCAGTACTTC	CASSNSGGGTYEQYF
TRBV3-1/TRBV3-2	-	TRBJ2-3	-	TGTGCCAGCAGCCAATTAGCGGTTGGGACCACAGATACGCAGTATTTT	CASSQLAVGTTDTQYF
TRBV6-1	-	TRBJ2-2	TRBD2	TGTGCCAGCAGTGAATCGGGGGGGACGAACACCGGGGAGCTGTTTTTT	CASSESGGTNTGELFF
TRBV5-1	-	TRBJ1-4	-	TGCGCCAGCAGCCTCGGAGGGGCGACAACTAATGAAAAACTGTTTTTT	CASSLGGATTNEKLFF
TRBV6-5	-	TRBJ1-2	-	TGTGCCAGCAACGTAAGGGGTTTCGACTATGGCTACACCTTC	CASNVRGFDYGYTF
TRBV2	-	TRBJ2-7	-	TGTGCCAGCAGTGAAGCGGGCCCGATCAATTACGAGCAGTACTTC	CASSEAGPINYEQYF
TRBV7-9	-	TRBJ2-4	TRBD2	TGTGCCAGCAGCTTTAGCGGGGGGCTAGCCAAAAACATTCAGTACTTC	CASSFSGGLAKNIQYF
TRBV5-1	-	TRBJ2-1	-	TGCGCCAGCAGTTTTGGCCAGGGACAGTTCTTC	CASSFGQGQFF
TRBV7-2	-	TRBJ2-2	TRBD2	TGTGCCAGCAGCTTAGCGATCGGGGGGACCGGGGAGCTGTTTTTT	CASSLAIGGTGELFF
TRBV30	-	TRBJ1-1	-	TGTGCCTGGAGTAGCAGGATCCTTGGGGCTTTCTTT	CAWSSRILGAFF
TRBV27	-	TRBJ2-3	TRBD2	TGTGCCAGCAGCCGGATCGCGGGGGGGCCGTTAGATACGCAGTATTTT	CASSRIAGGPLDTQYF
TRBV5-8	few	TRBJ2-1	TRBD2	TGTGCCAGCAGCATGGGACTAGCGGGCTACAATGAGCAGTTCTTC	CASSMGLAGYNEQFF
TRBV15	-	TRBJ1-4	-	TGTGCCACCAGCAGAGATCAAGCTAAACTAAATGAAAAACTGTTTTTT	CATSRDQAKLNEKLFF
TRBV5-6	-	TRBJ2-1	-	TGTGCCAGCAGCTTGGCTCAGGGGCTCTCCTACAATGAGCAGTTCTTC	CASSLAQGLSYNEQFF
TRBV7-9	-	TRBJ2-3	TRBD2	TGTGCCAGCAGCCCACCGGGACTAGCGGGAGGCACAGATACGCAGTATTTT	CASSPPGLAGGTDTQYF
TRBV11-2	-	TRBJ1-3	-	TGTGCCAGCAGCTTAGCCTTTACAGGTTCCTCCCCTGGAAACACCATATATTTT	CASSLAFTGSSPGNTIYF
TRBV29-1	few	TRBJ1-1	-	TGCAGCGTGCAACGACACGTCATGAACACTGAAGCTTTCTTT	CSVQRHVMNTEAFF
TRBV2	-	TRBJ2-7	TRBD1	TGTGCCAGCAGCCGCGGGACAGGGGGCAGCTACGAGCAGTACTTC	CASSRGTGGSYEQYF
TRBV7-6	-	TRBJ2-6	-	TGTGCCAGCAGCCCTACAGTGTCCGGGGCCAACGTCCTGACTTTC	CASSPTVSGANVLTF
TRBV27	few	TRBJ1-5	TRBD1	TGTGCCAGCAGTCCCCGGGACAGAGCCACTTATAGCAATCAGCCCCAGCATTTT	CASSPRDRATYSNQPQHF
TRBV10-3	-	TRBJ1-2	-	TGTGCCATCAGCCTACAGGTTGAGCAGGGCTACACCTTC	CAISLQVEQGYTF
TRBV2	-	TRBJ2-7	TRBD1	TGTGCCAGCAGTGAAGATTCTCCACAGGGGTACGAGCAGTACTTC	CASSEDSPQGYEQYF
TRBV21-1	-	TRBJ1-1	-	TGTGCCAGCAGGGGGACAGGGGGCTTGATGAACACTGAAGCTTTCTTT	CASRGTGGLMNTEAFF
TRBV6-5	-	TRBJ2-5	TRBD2	TGTGCCAGCAGTTACGCTAGCGGCGCCGTGGGGACCCAGTACTTC	CASSYASGAVGTQYF
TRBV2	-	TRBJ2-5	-	TGTGCCAGCGGGACTGAGGAGACCCAGTACTTC	CASGTEETQYF
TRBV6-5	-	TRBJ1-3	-	TGTGCCAGCCGTTGGGGGGAATCTGGAAACACCATATATTTT	CASRWGESGNTIYF
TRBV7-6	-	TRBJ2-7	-	TGTGCCAGCAGCTTAGGGGGGCAGGCCTACGAGCAGTACTTC	CASSLGGQAYEQYF
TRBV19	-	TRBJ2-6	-	TGTGCCAGCCGACTCTCTGGGGCCAACGTCCTGACTTTC	CASRLSGANVLTF
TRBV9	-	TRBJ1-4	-	TGTGCCAGCAGCGTAGACGAGTTTGGTGAAAAACTGTTTTTT	CASSVDEFGEKLFF
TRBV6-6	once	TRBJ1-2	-	TGTGCCAGCAGTGACGCGGGGGGAAACTATGGCTACACCTTC	CASSDAGGNYGYTF
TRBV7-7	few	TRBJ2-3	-	TGTGCTAGCAGCTTTTTCTTCACAGATACGCAGTATTTT	CASSFFFTDTQYF
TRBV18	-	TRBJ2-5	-	TGTGCCAGCTCACCCCCATGGAGGGGAGAGACCCAGTACTTC	CASSPPWRGETQYF
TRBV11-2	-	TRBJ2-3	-	TGTGCCAGCAGCACCCGGACTAACACAGATACGCAGTATTTT	CASSTRTNTDTQYF
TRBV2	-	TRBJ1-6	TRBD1	TGTGCCAGCAGTGGGGACAGGGGTAATTCACCCCTCCACTTT	CASSGDRGNSPLHF
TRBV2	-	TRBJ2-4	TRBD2	TGTGCCAGCAGTGGAAGCTTTAGCGGGGGGGCCAAAAACATTCAGTACTTC	CASSGSFSGGAKNIQYF
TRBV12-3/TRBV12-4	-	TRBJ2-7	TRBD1	TGTGCCAGCAGCCGAGACAGGGCCTACGAGCAGTACTTC	CASSRDRAYEQYF
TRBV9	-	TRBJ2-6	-	TGTGCCAGCAGCACCTCGGGCTCTGGGGCCAACGTCCTGACTTTC	CASSTSGSGANVLTF
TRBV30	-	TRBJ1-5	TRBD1	TGTGCCTGGAGCCGAGGACAGGGGAGTCGGCCCCAGCATTTT	CAWSRGQGSRPQHF